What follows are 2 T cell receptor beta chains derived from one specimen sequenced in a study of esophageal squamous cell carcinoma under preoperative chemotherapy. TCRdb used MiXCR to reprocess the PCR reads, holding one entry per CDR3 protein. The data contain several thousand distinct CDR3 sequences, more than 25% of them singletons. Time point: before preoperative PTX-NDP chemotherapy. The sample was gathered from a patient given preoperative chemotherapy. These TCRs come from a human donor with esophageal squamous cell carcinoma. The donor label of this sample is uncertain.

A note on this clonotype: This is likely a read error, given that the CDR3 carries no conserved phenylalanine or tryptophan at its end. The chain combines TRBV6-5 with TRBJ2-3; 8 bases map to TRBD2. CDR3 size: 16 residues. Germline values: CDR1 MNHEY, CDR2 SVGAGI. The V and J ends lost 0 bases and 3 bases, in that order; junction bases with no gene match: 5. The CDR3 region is CASSYSGGTRTDTQYC. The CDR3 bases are TGTGCCAGCAGTTACTCGGGCGGGACTAGGACAGATACGCAGTATTGT.

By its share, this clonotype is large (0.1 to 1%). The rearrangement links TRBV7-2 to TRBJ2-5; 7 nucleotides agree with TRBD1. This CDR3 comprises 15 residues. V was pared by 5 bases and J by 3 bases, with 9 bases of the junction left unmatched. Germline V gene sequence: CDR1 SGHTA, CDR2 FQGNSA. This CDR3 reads CASSPGQAQKETQYF. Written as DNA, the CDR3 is TGTGCCAGCAGCCCCGGACAGGCCCAAAAAGAGACCCAGTACTTC.